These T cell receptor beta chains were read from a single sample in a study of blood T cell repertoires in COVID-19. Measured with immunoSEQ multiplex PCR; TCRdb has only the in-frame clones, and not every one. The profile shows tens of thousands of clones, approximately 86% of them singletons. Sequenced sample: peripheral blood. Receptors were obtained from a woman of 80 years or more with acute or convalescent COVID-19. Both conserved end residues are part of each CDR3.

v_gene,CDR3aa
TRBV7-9,CASSFIGAWAEQYF
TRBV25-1,CASSSTGNQETQYF
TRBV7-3,CASSHTKGQAFF
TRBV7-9,CASSLVGTGTYEQYF
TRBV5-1,CASSLIQGSSGNTIYF
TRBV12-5,CASGLVIGQGGETQYF
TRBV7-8,CASSIRTDEQYF
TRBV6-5,CASSYGTVRTYNEQFF
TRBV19,CASSSGQSSYEQYF
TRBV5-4,CASSLAGGRGTYNEQFF
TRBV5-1,CASSAANYGYTF
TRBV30,CACAETGKDGYTF
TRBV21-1,CASSVRDRGQGGTYEQYF
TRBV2,CASFQQQGSSEAFF
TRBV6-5,CASRSGGSTGELFF